This TCR beta chain was identified during a study of blood T cell repertoires in COVID-19. Seattle patients were enrolled while actively infected and followed longitudinally. In the original processing: Counts of nucleated cells, estimated from reference gene primer amplification, were obtained. Generated by immunoSEQ multiplex PCR, the TCRdb table keeps only in-frame clones and is missing some. V, J and clone size derive from that table, while D and trimming were established from the DNA sequence. The repertoire holds fewer than 200,000 clones, with 75% to 85% as singletons. The sample consisted of peripheral blood. This receptor was taken from a woman aged 80 or over with COVID-19, enrolled during active disease.

The chain's CDR3 is CSASGQFREKLFF. The DNA of the CDR3 is TGCAGCGCTTCTGGACAGTTTAGGGAAAAACTGTTTTTT. The chain has TRBV29-1 and TRBJ1-4; D might be TRBD1 (6 bases). The V gene lost 7 bases and the J gene lost 8 bases, with 17 bases spanning the gap. CDR1 is SQVTM, CDR2 ANQGSEA, per germline. The CDR3 loop spans 13 amino acids.